These T cell receptor beta chains were read from a single sample in a study of post-analysis software for immune sequencing data. MiXCR, run by TCRdb on the PCR reads, gives a single entry per CDR3 protein. The sample has about 430,000 distinct CDR3 sequences; 30% to 45% are singletons. Input material: blood. These receptors were obtained from a girl aged 2 to 9 with multiple sclerosis. CDR3s include the opening cysteine and the closing phenylalanine or tryptophan. Fields, in order: V gene, CDR3 protein.

TRBV11-1	CASSTLGGPPFRGDNEQFF
TRBV20-1	CSAQKEGREAEAFF
TRBV18	CASSPVDDYGYTF
TRBV29-1	CSVAYIDNYGYTF
TRBV7-6	CASSFVKDSGQYF
TRBV7-2	CASSFQGGNEQYF
TRBV11-1	CASFPYPGQGYNEQFF
TRBV4-3	CASSQEGLASNEQFF
TRBV3-1	CASSARQGGGNTQYF
TRBV6-5	CARPGLAGENEQFF
TRBV29-1	CSVVGLVADTQYF
TRBV24-1	CATTDTLADTQYF
TRBV5-6	CASSDGTEFYERYF
TRBV29-1	CSVAMAFGKNIQYF
TRBV10-3	CAISVDRTGENIQYF
TRBV29-1	CSVEDPPERYNEQFF
TRBV20-1	CSAKAPGGKNTEAFF
TRBV6-1	CASSEVAGLADTQYF
TRBV28	CASSSQQGREQYF
TRBV28	CASSAFRSYNEQFF
TRBV5-1	CASSIVLSSYNEQFF
TRBV20-1	CSARRKFYGYTF
TRBV7-2	CASSQAWAGVTYEQYF
TRBV7-2	CASAIGGSSYNEQFF
TRBV12-3/TRBV12-4	CASSERGGEGANVLTF
TRBV20-1	CSARFGGKRGREQYF
TRBV20-1	CSARWKGGYNEQFF
TRBV12-5	CASAMGNQPQHF
TRBV10-3	CAISSGREYNEQFF
TRBV5-5	CASSLAILGRTDTQYF
TRBV21-1	CASSKAANSYEQYF
TRBV6-5	CASSYLHPIYGYTF
TRBV3-1	CASSQAESTRWDTEAFF
TRBV7-8	CASSFRQDGHEQYF
TRBV5-5	CASSLALGRQETQYF
TRBV7-2	CASSSIYLRARGNEQFF